These 13 T cell receptor beta chains were all obtained from the same sample, sequenced in a study of beta chain features in type 1 diabetes. Study conclusions and caveats: Significant though moderate, a shortening of TCRB CDR3s appeared in all four CD4+ subsets of Type 1 diabetes patients.

No cognate antigen is known for these TCRs. What was sequenced were expressed TCRB transcripts, since all of the isolated RNA had been reverse transcribed. Some clones are missing from TCRdb's copy, which holds only in-frame ones; the method was immunoSEQ multiplex PCR. The table shows roughly 340,000 clones, with about 14% occurring only once. The source material was naive CD4+ T cells from blood. These receptors were obtained from a woman aged 18-29 years with type 1 diabetes.

This clone showed up just a few times. The genes are TRBV6-5 and TRBJ2-1; tentative D call: TRBD1 (6 bases). Deletions cut 6 bases from V and 9 bases from J, with 15 bases between. This CDR3 comprises 13 residues. The germline CDR1 and CDR2 sequences are MNHEY and SVGAGI. The chain's CDR3 is CASRTQGLGEQFF. The CDR3 DNA reads as TGTGCCAGCAGGACACAGGGTTTGGGTGAGCAGTTCTTC.

The chain employs TRBV11-1 and TRBJ2-7, with D perhaps matching TRBD1 (7 bases). V was cut by 3 bases and J by 2 bases, with 14 bases left in between. The CDR3 runs to 15 residues. Germline V gives CDR1 SGHAT, CDR2 FQDESV (reference sequence). CDR3 nucleotides: TGTGCCAGCAGCTTCCTTCGGGGGACAGCCTACGAGCAGTACTTC. Translated: CASSFLRGTAYEQYF.

The genes are TRBV15 and TRBJ2-3, with 9 positions matching TRBD1. In germline, CDR1 is LNHNV, CDR2 YYDKDF (reference sequence). V lost 5 bases to trimming and J lost 4 bases; unmatched junction nucleotides: 4. This CDR3 spans 14 amino acids. CDR3 region: CATSWDRVADTQYF. The CDR3 DNA follows: TGTGCCACCAGCTGGGACAGGGTGGCAGATACGCAGTATTTT.

V is TRBV28 and J is TRBJ2-1; 10 bases are a match to TRBD1. There are 15 residues in the CDR3. Germline V gene lookup returns CDR1 MDHEN and CDR2 SYDVKM. Trimming took 3 bases from V and 2 from J; bases not matched to a gene: 1. For the CDR3, the DNA is TGTGCCAGCAGTTTCGACAGGGGGCCCTACAATGAGCAGTTCTTC. Residues: CASSFDRGPYNEQFF.

This chain links TRBV27 with TRBJ2-6, with D perhaps TRBD1 (6 bases). Germline V gene data show CDR1 as MNHEY and CDR2 as SMNVEV (reference sequence). This CDR3 is 19 amino acids long. V dropped 6 bases and J dropped 1 base, with 22 bases sitting between them. As DNA, the CDR3 is TGTGCCAGCAGCCCGATGATTGGGACACCCGTATCTGGGGCCAACGTCCTGACTTTC. This translates into CASSPMIGTPVSGANVLTF.

This chain uses TRBV28 with TRBJ2-1; D might be TRBD2 (5 bases). The CDR3 consists of 16 residues. Germline V lookup: CDR1 MDHEN, CDR2 SYDVKM. The germline V and J ends were trimmed by 8 bases and 4 bases, with 21 bases remaining between them. CDR3 in amino acids: CASAGRGSTGYNEQFF. CDR3 sequence (DNA): TGTGCCAGCGCCGGACGTGGGTCCACGGGGTACAATGAGCAGTTCTTC.

This clone was observed a few times. The CDR3 region is CASSLAGALINIQYF. The CDR3 DNA reads TGCGCCAGCAGCTTGGCTGGGGCCCTTATTAACATTCAGTACTTC. V usage is TRBV5-1 and J usage is TRBJ2-4; TRBD1 might be the D (5 bases). Germline CDR1 is SGHRS and CDR2 is YFSETQ. This CDR3 spans 15 amino acids. V was clipped by 0 bases and J by 7 bases, with 14 bases between them. Together with reference TRBV5-1 and TRBJ2-4, the CDR3 gives the full variable domain: KAGVTQTPRYLIKTRGQQVTLSCSPISGHRSVSWYQQTPGQGLQFLFEYFSETQRNKGNFPGRFSGRQFSNSRSEMNVSTLELGDSALYLCASSLAGALINIQYFGAGTRLSVL.

The chain uses TRBV11-2 and TRBJ2-3, with D unresolved. Germline V CDR1 and CDR2: SGHAT, FQNNGV. Trimming pared 5 bases from V and 0 bases from J, leaving 15 bases between. The CDR3 runs 16 residues. For the CDR3, the DNA is TGTGCCAGCAGCCCTGTATTGGCGGCTAGCACAGATACGCAGTATTTT. Protein: CASSPVLAASTDTQYF. The full variable domain, rest sourced from reference TRBV11-2 and TRBJ2-3, is EAGVAQSPRYKIIEKRQSVAFWCNPISGHATLYWYQQILGQGPKLLIQFQNNGVVDDSQLPKDRFSAERLKGVDSTLKIQPAKLEDSAVYLCASSPVLAASTDTQYFGPGTRLTVL.

V usage is TRBV9 and J usage is TRBJ2-2; D remains unclear. Germline values: CDR1 SGDLS, CDR2 YYNGEE. Trimming shortened V by 4 bases and J by 4 bases, and 14 bases separated the two germline ends. This CDR3 is built from 15 residues. This CDR3 is CASSPVVVGTGELFF. CDR3 bases: TGTGCCAGCAGCCCGGTGGTTGTTGGCACCGGGGAGCTGTTTTTT.

Only a few counts were recorded for this clone. The chain links TRBV5-1 to TRBJ2-2; 13 bases line up with TRBD2. V gave up 4 bases and J gave up 3 bases; unmatched junction bases: 6. This CDR3 spans 17 amino acids. Germline loops: CDR1 SGHRS, CDR2 YFSETQ. The CDR3 coding sequence is TGCGCCAGCAGCCTGTGGACTAGCGGGAGTCACACCGGGGAGCTGTTTTTT. This sequence encodes CASSLWTSGSHTGELFF.

The CDR3 loop is CATATGVVYEQYF. CDR3 bases: TGTGCCACGGCCACAGGGGTGGTCTACGAGCAGTACTTC. The chain is built from TRBV2 and TRBJ2-7; 7 bases align to TRBD1. The trim removed 10 bases at V and 3 bases at J, leaving 9 bases unmatched. Germline V gene lookup returns CDR1 SNHLY and CDR2 FYNNEI. This CDR3 has 13 residues.

V is TRBV11-2 and J is TRBJ2-2; no reliable D call. The CDR3 runs to 12 residues. V shed 5 bases and J shed 6 bases, with 7 bases lying between them. The germline V gene has CDR1 SGHAT and CDR2 FQNNGV. CDR3 nucleotides: TGTGCCAGCAGCCACTTGGCCGGGGAGCTGTTTTTT. Its translation: CASSHLAGELFF.

The table lists this clone with a few counts. The chain couples TRBV14 to TRBJ2-1, with TRBD1 matching 7 bases. With V trimmed by 4 bases and J by 0 bases, 3 bases remained unmatched. This CDR3 is built from 15 residues. The germline gives CDR1 SGHDN, CDR2 FVKESK. The CDR3: CASSLTGSSYNEQFF. CDR3 sequence (DNA): TGTGCCAGCAGCCTGACAGGGAGCTCCTACAATGAGCAGTTCTTC.